This T cell receptor beta chain comes out of a study of OX40 agonist ivuxolimab in advanced cancers. Overall study: The patients got ivuxolimab, which is an agonistic anti-OX40 (CD134) antibody. Antecedent anti-PD-1, anti-PD-L1 or anti-CTLA-4 therapy was permissible, with 40% having received some. General observations from the study: CD4+ and CD8+ blood T cells expanded clonally by week 6 at 0.1 to 3.0 mg/kg.

Per germline, CDR1 MNHEY and CDR2 SMNVEV (reference sequence). The CDR3 has 14 amino acids. The V and J ends lost 2 bases and 5 bases, in that order; junction bases with no gene match: 1. On this clone itself: Its target is unknown.

Method: immunoSEQ multiplex PCR; TCRdb's copy keeps in-frame clones and lacks some. Of some 53,000 clones in the sample, around 94% were seen once. The starting material was CD4+ or CD8+ T cells sorted from blood, obtained in a trial of the OX40 agonist ivuxolimab. This TCR was sampled from an adult with an advanced solid tumor such as melanoma, head and neck, liver or kidney cancer. The chain recombines TRBV27 with TRBJ2-7, with TRBD1 matching over 12 bases. As DNA, the CDR3 is TGTGCCAGCAGTTTAGGGACAGGGGGCGACGAGCAGTACTTC. Amino acid sequence: CASSLGTGGDEQYF.